What follows are 23 T cell receptor beta chains derived from one specimen sequenced in a study of blood T cell repertoires in COVID-19. The method was immunoSEQ multiplex PCR; TCRdb's version includes in-frame clones alone and lacks a portion of them. The table lists some 30,000 clones, about 85% of them singletons. Sequenced: peripheral blood. The receptor set was obtained from a woman older than 75 with active or convalescent COVID-19.

The rearrangement links TRBV6-5 to TRBJ1-2; 7 nucleotides match TRBD1. The V and J ends lost 6 bases and 8 bases, in that order; junction bases with no gene match: 12. Germline CDR1 and CDR2: MNHEY and SVGAGI. The CDR3 sequence is 14 residues long. This CDR3 reads CASRAYRGPRGYTF. DNA for the CDR3: TGTGCCAGCAGGGCATACAGGGGCCCACGGGGCTACACCTTC.

This CDR3 reads CASSLSGGAYNEQFF. CDR3 nucleotide sequence: TGTGCCAGCAGCCTAAGCGGGGGGGCCTACAATGAGCAGTTCTTC. The rearrangement joins TRBV7-2 to TRBJ2-1; 10 bases are shared with TRBD2. The CDR3 runs 15 residues. CDR1 and CDR2 (germline): SGHTA, FQGNSA. J was trimmed by 2 bases and V by 5 bases; bases with no gene match: 3.

CDR3: CASSPTHSGTEAFF. CDR3 DNA: TGTGCCAGCTCACCAACCCACTCGGGCACTGAAGCTTTCTTT. This rearrangement joins TRBV18 to TRBJ1-1; D uncertain. The CDR3 extends over 14 amino acids. Germline-derived CDR1 and CDR2 are KGHSH and LQKENI. Trimming took 2 bases from V and 4 from J, leaving 11 bases between them.

J is TRBJ2-6 and V is TRBV2; 8 positions match TRBD2. Germline CDR1 reads SNHLY; CDR2 reads FYNNEI. The length of the CDR3 is 16 residues. Germline trimming cut 6 bases from V and 0 bases from J; bases unmatched to any gene: 4. In DNA, the CDR3 is TGTGCCAGCAGCCTTGCGGGGGGCTCTGGGGCCAACGTCCTGACTTTC. Translation gives CASSLAGGSGANVLTF.

This clone came up once. The chain joins TRBV7-2 to TRBJ2-1, with 7 bases matching TRBD1. V lost 4 bases, J lost 0 bases, and 12 bases stayed unmatched. Germline V CDR1 and CDR2: SGHTA, FQGNSA. The CDR3 covers 18 residues. The CDR3 loop reads CASSSSGTAPSSYNEQFF. The CDR3 DNA reads as TGTGCCAGCAGCTCGAGTGGGACAGCCCCTAGCTCCTACAATGAGCAGTTCTTC.

The rearrangement links TRBV5-1 to TRBJ1-3, with no clear D. Germline CDR1 and CDR2: SGHRS and YFSETQ. Deletions cut 4 bases from V and 0 bases from J, with 8 bases between. This CDR3 spans 14 amino acids. The CDR3, as DNA: TGCGCCAGCAGCCCGGGGAGCTCTGGAAACACCATATATTTT. Its protein is CASSPGSSGNTIYF.

The V gene is TRBV7-6, the J gene TRBJ2-7; TRBD1 matches at 8 bases. The CDR3 runs 17 residues. V was clipped by 5 bases and J by 3 bases; unmatched bases: 15. Germline V CDR1 and CDR2: SGHVS, FNYEAQ. In DNA, the CDR3 is TGTGCCAGCAGCCTGAAACCATCGGGACAGGCCTACTACGAGCAGTACTTC. This codes for CASSLKPSGQAYYEQYF.

The V gene is TRBV5-1, the J gene TRBJ1-6, with D unresolved. Germline-derived CDR1 and CDR2 are SGHRS and YFSETQ. V lost 2 bases to trimming and J lost 14 bases, with 17 bases between them. The CDR3 is 14 residues long. Here the CDR3 DNA reads TGCGCCAGCAGCTTCGGAGGGTCGGGGAGCGCCCTCCACTTT. Residues: CASSFGGSGSALHF.

The chain carries TRBV15 and TRBJ1-4; D gene uncertain. The CDR3 loop spans 14 amino acids. Germline V gene sequence: CDR1 LNHNV, CDR2 YYDKDF (reference sequence). Deletions cut 0 bases from V and 6 bases from J, with 8 bases between. For the CDR3, the DNA is TGTGCCACCAGCAGAGATTTCTTCCATGAAAAACTGTTTTTT. Encoded protein: CATSRDFFHEKLFF.

V and J are TRBV19 and TRBJ2-2, with TRBD2 matching over 10 bases. Per germline, CDR1 LNHDA and CDR2 SQIVND (reference sequence). CDR3 length equals 15 residues. J was trimmed by 6 bases and V by 5 bases; bases with no gene match: 6. The CDR3 nucleotides read TGTGCCAGTAGTCAGCGGGGGGGCCTCCCCGGGGAGCTGTTTTTT. Encoded protein: CASSQRGGLPGELFF.

The chain couples TRBV6-4 to TRBJ2-2; D possibly corresponds to TRBD1 (5 bases). The CDR3 is made up of 16 amino acids. Germline V gene data show CDR1 as MRHNA and CDR2 as SNTAGT. V dropped 5 bases and J dropped 0 bases, with 13 bases sitting between them. This chain's CDR3 is CASSRQDSSNTGELFF. In nucleotides, the CDR3 is TGTGCCAGCAGTCGGCAAGACAGTTCGAACACCGGGGAGCTGTTTTTT.

This chain uses TRBV5-1 with TRBJ2-7, with 7 nucleotides matching TRBD2. The germline V gene encodes CDR1 SGHRS and CDR2 YFSETQ. The CDR3 length is 14 residues. V shed 4 bases, J shed 7 bases, and the junction held 11 bases outside the gene matches. The CDR3 region is CASSLNGRIVEQYF. In DNA form, the CDR3 reads TGCGCCAGCAGCCTCAACGGGAGGATAGTTGAGCAGTACTTC.

The J gene is TRBJ2-7, the V gene TRBV6-2 or TRBV6-3, with a weak D call TRBD1 (6 bases). V lost 5 bases to trimming and J lost 7 bases, with 21 bases between them. The CDR3 is 15 amino acids. Germline values: CDR1 MNHEY, CDR2 SVGEGT. Here the CDR3 reads CASSRPGTKLGEQYF. The CDR3 coding sequence is TGTGCCAGCAGTCGGCCGGGGACAAAACTGGGGGAGCAGTACTTC.

This chain connects TRBV11-1 to TRBJ2-5; 13 bases line up with TRBD2. CDR3 length: 16 amino acids. The germline V gene encodes CDR1 SGHAT and CDR2 FQDESV (reference sequence). J gave up 2 bases and V 5 bases, and 5 bases lay outside the gene matches. CDR3 DNA sequence: TGTGCCAGCAGCCCCAGGACTAGCGGGGGACAAGAGACCCAGTACTTC. It is translated as CASSPRTSGGQETQYF.

V gene TRBV3-1 (or the pseudogene TRBV3-2) combines with J gene TRBJ2-5, with D unresolved. The CDR3 contains 16 residues. Trimming pared 6 bases from V and 0 bases from J, leaving 17 bases between. Germline V CDR1 and CDR2: LGHDT, YNNKEL (reference sequence). The CDR3 reads CASRQNFGLYQETQYF. CDR3 nucleotide sequence: TGTGCCAGCAGACAAAACTTCGGTCTTTACCAAGAGACCCAGTACTTC.

CDR3 region: CATLEWEGGTGELFF. CDR3 bases: TGTGCCACCCTCGAGTGGGAGGGGGGCACCGGGGAGCTGTTTTTT. The chain employs TRBV19 and TRBJ2-2; perhaps TRBD2 as D (7 bases). Trimming removed 10 bases from V and 4 bases from J, with 19 bases in between. Per germline, CDR1 LNHDA and CDR2 SQIVND (reference sequence). The CDR3 sequence is 15 residues long.

The chain employs TRBV15 and TRBJ1-1; D not resolved. The germline V gene has CDR1 LNHNV and CDR2 YYDKDF (reference sequence). Trimming removed 4 bases from V and 3 bases from J, with 15 bases in between. The CDR3 runs to 15 residues. The CDR3: CATSINPPVDTEAFF. The CDR3 nucleotides are TGTGCCACCAGCATAAACCCCCCGGTGGACACTGAAGCTTTCTTT.

This sequence joins TRBV24-1 and TRBJ2-1; 12 positions agree with TRBD2. CDR3 length: 15 residues. The germline CDR1 and CDR2 sequences are KGHDR and SFDVKD. V shed 4 bases, J shed 8 bases, and the junction held 5 bases outside the gene matches. The CDR3 loop reads CATSEPTSGGYEQFF. The DNA for the CDR3 is TGTGCCACCAGTGAACCGACTAGCGGGGGATATGAGCAGTTCTTC.

The count of this clone is one. The V gene is TRBV21-1, the J gene TRBJ1-2; the D call of TRBD1 is as the table states it, not checked on the DNA. TRBV21-1 is annotated as a pseudogene. The CDR3 is 17 residues long. CDR3 sequence: CASSKDRDRSANYGYTF. CDR3 coding DNA: TGTGCCAGCAGCAAAGACCGGGACAGAAGCGCTAACTATGGCTACACCTTC.

The rearrangement links TRBV7-9 to TRBJ2-7, with D possibly TRBD1 on 7 matching bases. V was trimmed by 5 bases and J by 3 bases, leaving 14 bases between them. The CDR3 is 14 residues long. Per germline, CDR1 SEHNR and CDR2 FQNEAQ (reference sequence). The chain's CDR3 is CASSPTQGGYEQYF. CDR3 DNA sequence: TGTGCCAGCAGCCCTACGCAGGGGGGCTACGAGCAGTACTTC.

V is TRBV2 and J is TRBJ2-7; tentative D call: TRBD1 (7 bases). The CDR3 is 15 residues long. The ends were cut back, 3 bases at V and 3 bases at J, with 15 bases in the middle. CDR1 SNHLY and CDR2 FYNNEI come from the germline V gene. The CDR3 coding sequence is TGTGCCAGCAGTGAGGGACTGGCAGGGGGCTACGAGCAGTACTTC. Protein sequence: CASSEGLAGGYEQYF.

The genes are TRBV4-1 and TRBJ2-1, with D possibly being TRBD1 (6 bases). This CDR3 comprises 18 residues. The V gene lost 0 bases and the J gene lost 0 bases, with 15 bases spanning the gap. CDR1 is MGHRA, CDR2 YSYEKL, per germline. CDR3 in amino acids: CASSQDRIQGSSYNEQFF. DNA of the CDR3: TGCGCCAGCAGCCAAGATCGGATTCAGGGGAGCTCCTACAATGAGCAGTTCTTC.

This clone has just a few counts. The chain combines TRBV5-1 with TRBJ1-1, with TRBD1 matching 7 bases. The CDR3 is 17 amino acids. The V gene end was trimmed by 0 bases and the J gene end by 5 bases; junction bases not matched to a gene: 13. CDR1 and CDR2 (germline): SGHRS, YFSETQ. The CDR3 spells CASSLEGTATSVTEAFF. Here the CDR3 DNA reads TGCGCCAGCAGCTTGGAAGGGACAGCGACTTCAGTTACTGAAGCTTTCTTT.